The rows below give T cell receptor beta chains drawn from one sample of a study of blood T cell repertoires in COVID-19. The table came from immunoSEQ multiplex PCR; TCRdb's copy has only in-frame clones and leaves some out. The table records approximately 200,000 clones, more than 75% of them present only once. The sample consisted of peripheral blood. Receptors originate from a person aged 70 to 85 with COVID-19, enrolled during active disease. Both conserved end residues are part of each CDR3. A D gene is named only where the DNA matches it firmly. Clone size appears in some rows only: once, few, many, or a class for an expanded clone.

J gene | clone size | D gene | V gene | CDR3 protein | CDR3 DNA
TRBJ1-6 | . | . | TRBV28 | CASSLGGAANSPLHF | TGTGCCAGCAGCCTTGGGGGGGCTGCCAATTCACCCCTCCACTTT
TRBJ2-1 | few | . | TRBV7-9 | CASSSSSFSEQFF | TGTGCCAGCAGCAGCTCTAGCTTCAGTGAGCAGTTCTTC
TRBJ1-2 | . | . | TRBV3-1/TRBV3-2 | CASSQDGGAPLAKDYGYTF | TGTGCCAGCAGCCAAGATGGAGGGGCCCCGCTAGCTAAGGACTATGGCTACACCTTC
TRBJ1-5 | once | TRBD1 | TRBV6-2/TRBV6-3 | CASSTGQGVNQPQHF | TGTGCCAGCAGTACCGGACAGGGGGTTAATCAGCCCCAGCATTTT
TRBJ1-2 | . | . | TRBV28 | CASSSIGYGYTF | TGTGCCAGCAGTAGCATCGGCTATGGCTACACCTTC
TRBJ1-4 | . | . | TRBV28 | CASSTPRAGNEKLFF | TGTGCCAGCAGTACCCCGCGGGCGGGGAATGAAAAACTGTTTTTT
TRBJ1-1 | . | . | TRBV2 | CASGGHSNTEAFF | TGTGCCAGCGGGGGACACTCGAACACTGAAGCTTTCTTT
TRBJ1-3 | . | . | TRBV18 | CASSNTGQPNSGNTIYF | TGTGCCAGCTCAAACACAGGACAGCCAAACTCTGGAAACACCATATATTTT
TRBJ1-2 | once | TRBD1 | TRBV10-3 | CAIRPGQENYGYTF | TGTGCCATCAGGCCGGGACAGGAGAACTATGGCTACACCTTC
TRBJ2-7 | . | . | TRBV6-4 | CASRQSPTGTTPYEQYF | TGTGCCAGCAGACAATCCCCCACGGGGACAACCCCCTACGAGCAGTACTTC
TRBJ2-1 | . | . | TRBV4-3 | CASSQEVSGLYNEQFF | TGCGCCAGCAGCCAAGAGGTTAGCGGTCTATACAATGAGCAGTTCTTC
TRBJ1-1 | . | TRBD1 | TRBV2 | CASSGQGPNTEAFF | TGTGCCAGCAGTGGACAGGGCCCGAACACTGAAGCTTTCTTT
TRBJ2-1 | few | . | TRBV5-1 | CASSLETVSYNEQFF | TGCGCCAGCAGCTTAGAGACAGTATCCTACAATGAGCAGTTCTTC
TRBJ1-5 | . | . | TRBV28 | CAINRGIQPQHF | TGTGCCATCAATAGGGGGATTCAGCCCCAGCATTTT
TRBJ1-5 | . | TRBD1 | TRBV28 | CASRVTGGWGNQPQHF | TGTGCCAGCAGGGTAACAGGGGGGTGGGGCAATCAGCCCCAGCATTTT
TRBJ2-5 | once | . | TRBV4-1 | CASSQVSGGIPQETQYF | TGCGCCAGCAGCCAAGTGTCGGGGGGCATACCCCAAGAGACCCAGTACTTC
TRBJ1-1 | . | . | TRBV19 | CASSPGPEAFF | TGTGCCAGTAGTCCAGGGCCTGAAGCTTTCTTT
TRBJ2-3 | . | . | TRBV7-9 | CASSLDIDTQYF | TGTGCCAGCAGCTTAGACATAGATACGCAGTATTTT
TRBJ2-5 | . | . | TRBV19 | CASRPLQGTREQTQYF | TGTGCCAGTAGGCCATTACAGGGCACCCGGGAACAGACCCAGTACTTC
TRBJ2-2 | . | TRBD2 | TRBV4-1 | CASSQDSGRANGELFF | TGCGCCAGCAGCCAAGATAGCGGGAGGGCCAACGGGGAGCTGTTTTTT
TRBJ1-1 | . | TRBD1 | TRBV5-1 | CASMAGQLTEAFF | TGCGCCAGCATGGCGGGACAGCTCACTGAAGCTTTCTTT
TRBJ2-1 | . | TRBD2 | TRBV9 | CASSAASGAYNEQFF | TGTGCCAGCAGCGCCGCTAGCGGGGCGTACAATGAGCAGTTCTTC
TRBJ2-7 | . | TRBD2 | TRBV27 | CASRGTRGAYEQYF | TGTGCCAGCAGGGGAACGCGGGGGGCCTACGAGCAGTACTTC
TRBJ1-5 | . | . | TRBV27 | CASSFSGSEQPQHF | TGTGCCAGCAGTTTCTCAGGGTCGGAACAGCCCCAGCATTTT
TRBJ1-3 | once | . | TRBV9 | CASSLLGGDIYF | TGTGCCAGCAGCCTTCTGGGGGGGGACATATATTTT
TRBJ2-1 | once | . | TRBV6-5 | CASSSGVSYNEQFF | TGTGCCAGCAGTTCAGGGGTCTCCTACAATGAGCAGTTCTTC
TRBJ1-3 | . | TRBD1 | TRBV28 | CASSAITGVDAVFSGNTIYF | TGTGCCAGCAGTGCGATCACAGGGGTGGATGCCGTTTTCTCTGGAAACACCATATATTTT
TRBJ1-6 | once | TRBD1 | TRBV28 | CASSLLVRSTGGRSPLHF | TGTGCCAGCAGTTTACTGGTACGCTCGACAGGGGGCCGGTCACCCCTCCACTTT
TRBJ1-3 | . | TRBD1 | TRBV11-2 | CASSLSGTVSGNTIYF | TGTGCCAGCAGCTTAAGTGGGACAGTATCTGGAAACACCATATATTTT
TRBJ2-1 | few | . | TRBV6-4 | CASSDSARNEQFF | TGTGCCAGCAGTGACTCCGCGAGGAATGAGCAGTTCTTC
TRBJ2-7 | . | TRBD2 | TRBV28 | CASSIIGTSRYEQYF | TGTGCCAGCAGTATAATTGGGACTAGCCGGTACGAGCAGTACTTC
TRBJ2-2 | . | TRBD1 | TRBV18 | CASSRVQGASGELFF | TGTGCCAGCTCACGGGTACAGGGGGCGTCCGGGGAGCTGTTTTTT
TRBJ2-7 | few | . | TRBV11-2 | CASSLGGPYEQYF | TGTGCCAGCAGCTTGGGGGGGCCCTACGAGCAGTACTTC
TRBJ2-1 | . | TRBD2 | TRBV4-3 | CASSRRLASSAYNEQFF | TGCGCCAGCAGCCGCCGACTAGCGAGTTCTGCCTACAATGAGCAGTTCTTC
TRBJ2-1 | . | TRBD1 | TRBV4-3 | CASSQDLGRGTYNEQFF | TGCGCCAGCAGCCAAGATCTCGGCAGGGGGACCTACAATGAGCAGTTCTTC
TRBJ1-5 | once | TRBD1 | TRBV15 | CATSRRGTGGGQPQHF | TGTGCCACCAGCAGACGGGGGACAGGTGGGGGTCAGCCCCAGCATTTT
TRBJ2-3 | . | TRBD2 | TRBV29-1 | CSASSGGPGSTDTQYF | TGCAGCGCTTCTAGCGGGGGGCCCGGTAGCACAGATACGCAGTATTTT
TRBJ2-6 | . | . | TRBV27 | CASSLSSGANVLTF | TGTGCCAGCAGTCTTTCCTCTGGGGCCAACGTCCTGACTTTC
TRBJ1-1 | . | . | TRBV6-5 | CASSSLFLGGEAFF | TGTGCCAGCAGTTCCCTTTTCTTGGGGGGAGAAGCTTTCTTT
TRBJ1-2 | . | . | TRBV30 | CAWSAPFNIRDYYGYTF | TGTGCCTGGAGTGCCCCATTTAATATCAGGGATTACTATGGCTACACCTTC
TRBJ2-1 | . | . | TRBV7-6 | CASSLDSFSYNEQFF | TGTGCCAGCAGCTTAGACAGCTTCTCCTACAATGAGCAGTTCTTC
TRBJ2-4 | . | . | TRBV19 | CASSMGAIKNIQYF | TGTGCCAGTAGTATGGGGGCGATCAAAAACATTCAGTACTTC
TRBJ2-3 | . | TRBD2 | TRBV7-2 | CASSLVLAGGRTQYF | TGTGCCAGCAGCTTAGTACTAGCGGGGGGGCGTACGCAGTATTTT
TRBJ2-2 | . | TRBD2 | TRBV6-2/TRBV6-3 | CASSYAGGPSTGELFF | TGTGCCAGCAGTTATGCGGGAGGGCCCTCGACCGGGGAGCTGTTTTTT
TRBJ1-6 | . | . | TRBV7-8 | CASSLGQGSANSPLHF | TGTGCCAGCAGCTTAGGGCAGGGGTCGGCCAATTCACCCCTCCACTTT
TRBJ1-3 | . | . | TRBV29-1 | CSVGGQNTIYF | TGCAGCGTTGGGGGCCAAAACACCATATATTTT
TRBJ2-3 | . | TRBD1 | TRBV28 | CASTLQGQGARDTQYF | TGTGCCAGCACTTTGCAGGGACAGGGGGCAAGAGATACGCAGTATTTT
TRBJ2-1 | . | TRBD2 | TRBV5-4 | CASSFSGRPYNEQFF | TGTGCCAGCAGCTTTAGCGGGCGCCCCTACAATGAGCAGTTCTTC
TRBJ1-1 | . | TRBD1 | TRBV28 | CASRPPGQGPEAFF | TGTGCCAGCAGGCCCCCTGGACAGGGCCCCGAAGCTTTCTTT
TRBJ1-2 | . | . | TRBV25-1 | CASSVEGNGYTF | TGTGCCAGCAGTGTCGAGGGTAACGGCTACACCTTC
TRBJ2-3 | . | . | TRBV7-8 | CASSLGWDTQYF | TGTGCCAGCAGCCTCGGGTGGGATACGCAGTATTTT
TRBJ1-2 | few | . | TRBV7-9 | CASSSPVEVYGYTF | TGTGCCAGCAGCTCTCCGGTGGAGGTCTATGGCTACACCTTC